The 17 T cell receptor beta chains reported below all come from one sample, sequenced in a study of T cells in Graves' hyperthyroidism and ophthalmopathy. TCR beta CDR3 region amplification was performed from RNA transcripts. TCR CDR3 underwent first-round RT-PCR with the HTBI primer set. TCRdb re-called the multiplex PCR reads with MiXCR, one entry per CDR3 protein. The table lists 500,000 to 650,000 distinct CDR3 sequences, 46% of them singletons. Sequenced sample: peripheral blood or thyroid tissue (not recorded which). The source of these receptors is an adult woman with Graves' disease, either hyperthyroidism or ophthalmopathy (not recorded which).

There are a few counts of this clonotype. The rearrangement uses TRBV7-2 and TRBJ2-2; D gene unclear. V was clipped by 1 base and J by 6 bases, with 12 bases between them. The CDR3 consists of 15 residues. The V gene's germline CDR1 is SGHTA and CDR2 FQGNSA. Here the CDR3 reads CASSLDVGSAGELFF. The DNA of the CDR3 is TGTGCCAGCAGCTTAGATGTCGGGTCGGCCGGGGAGCTGTTTTTT.

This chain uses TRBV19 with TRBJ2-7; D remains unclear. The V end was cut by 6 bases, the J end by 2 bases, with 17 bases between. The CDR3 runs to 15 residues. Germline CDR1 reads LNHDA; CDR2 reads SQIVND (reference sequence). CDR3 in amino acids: CASSRSTTVTYEQYF. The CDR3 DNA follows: TGTGCCAGTAGCCGGAGTACGACGGTAACCTACGAGCAGTACTTC.

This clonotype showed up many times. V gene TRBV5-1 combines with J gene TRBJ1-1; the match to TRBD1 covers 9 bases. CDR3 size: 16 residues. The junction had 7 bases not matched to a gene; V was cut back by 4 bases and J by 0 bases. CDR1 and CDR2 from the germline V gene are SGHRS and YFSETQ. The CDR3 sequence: CASSRDRANMNTEAFF. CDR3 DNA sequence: TGCGCCAGCAGCCGGGACAGGGCTAACATGAACACTGAAGCTTTCTTT.

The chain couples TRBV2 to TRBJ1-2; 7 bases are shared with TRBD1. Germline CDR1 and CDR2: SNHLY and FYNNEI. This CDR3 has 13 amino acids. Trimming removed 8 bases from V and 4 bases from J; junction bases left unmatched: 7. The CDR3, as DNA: TGTGCCAGCTGCGGTAGGGACAGCTATGGCTACACCTTC. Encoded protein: CASCGRDSYGYTF.

CDR3 nucleotide sequence: TGTGCCACCAGCAGAGGATTTGGGGAGACCCAGTACTTC. It is translated as CATSRGFGETQYF. The genes are TRBV15 and TRBJ2-5; the D is unclear. V was pared by 1 base and J by 5 bases, with 8 bases between. The CDR3 runs 13 residues. CDR1 is LNHNV and CDR2 is YYDKDF in the germline V gene (reference sequence).

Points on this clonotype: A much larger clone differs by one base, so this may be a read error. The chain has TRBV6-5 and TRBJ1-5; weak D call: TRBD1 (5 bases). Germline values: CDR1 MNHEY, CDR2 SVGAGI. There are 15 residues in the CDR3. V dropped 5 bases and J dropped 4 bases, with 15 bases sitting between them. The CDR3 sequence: CASSAERDYNQPQHF. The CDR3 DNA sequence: TGTGCCAGCAGTGCCGAACGGGACTATAATCAGCCCCAGCATTTT.

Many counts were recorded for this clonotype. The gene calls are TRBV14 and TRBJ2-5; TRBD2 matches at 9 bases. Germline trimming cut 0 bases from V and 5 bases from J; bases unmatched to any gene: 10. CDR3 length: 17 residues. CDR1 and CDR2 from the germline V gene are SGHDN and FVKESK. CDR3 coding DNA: TGTGCCAGCAGCCAAGAAAGAGTAGCGGGAGCTCGGGAGACCCAGTACTTC. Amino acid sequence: CASSQERVAGARETQYF.

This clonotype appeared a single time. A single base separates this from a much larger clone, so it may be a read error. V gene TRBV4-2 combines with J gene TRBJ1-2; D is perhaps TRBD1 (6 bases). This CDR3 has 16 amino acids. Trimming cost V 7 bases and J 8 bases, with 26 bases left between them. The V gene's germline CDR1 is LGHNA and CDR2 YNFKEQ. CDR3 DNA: TGTGCCAGCACCCCCTCGGGCGGACAGAGCACGGGCGGCTACACCTTC. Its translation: CASTPSGGQSTGGYTF.

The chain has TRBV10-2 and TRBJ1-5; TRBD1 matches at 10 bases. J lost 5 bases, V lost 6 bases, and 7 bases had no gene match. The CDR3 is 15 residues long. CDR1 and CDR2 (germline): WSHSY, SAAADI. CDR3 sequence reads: CASSQPGQGDQPQHF. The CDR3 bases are TGCGCCAGCAGCCAACCTGGACAGGGGGATCAGCCCCAGCATTTT.

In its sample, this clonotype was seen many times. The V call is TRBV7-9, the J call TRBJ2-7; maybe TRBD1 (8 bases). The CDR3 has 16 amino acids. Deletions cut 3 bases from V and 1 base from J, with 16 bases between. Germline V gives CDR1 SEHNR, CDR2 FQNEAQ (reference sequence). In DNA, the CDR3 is TGTGCCAGCAGCTTGGCGGGGGACAGGACATCCTACGAGCAGTACTTC. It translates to CASSLAGDRTSYEQYF.

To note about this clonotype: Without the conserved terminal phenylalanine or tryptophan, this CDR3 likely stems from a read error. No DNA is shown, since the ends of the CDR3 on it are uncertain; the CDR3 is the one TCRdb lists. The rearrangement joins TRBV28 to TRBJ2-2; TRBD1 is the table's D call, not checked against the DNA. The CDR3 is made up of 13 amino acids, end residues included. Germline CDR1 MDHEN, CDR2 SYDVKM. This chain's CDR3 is CASSLRGTGELCA.

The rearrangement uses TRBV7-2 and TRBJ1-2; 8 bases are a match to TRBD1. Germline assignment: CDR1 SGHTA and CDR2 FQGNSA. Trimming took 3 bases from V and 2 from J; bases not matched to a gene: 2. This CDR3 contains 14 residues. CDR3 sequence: CASSLDRENYGYTF. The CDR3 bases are TGTGCCAGCAGCTTGGACAGGGAGAACTATGGCTACACCTTC.

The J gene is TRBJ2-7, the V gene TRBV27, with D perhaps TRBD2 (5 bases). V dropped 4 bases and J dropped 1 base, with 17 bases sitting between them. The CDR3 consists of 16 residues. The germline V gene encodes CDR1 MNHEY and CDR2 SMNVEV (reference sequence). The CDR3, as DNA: TGTGCCAGCAGTTCCTCCCTAACTAGGTTGTCCTACGAGCAGTACTTC. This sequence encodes CASSSSLTRLSYEQYF.

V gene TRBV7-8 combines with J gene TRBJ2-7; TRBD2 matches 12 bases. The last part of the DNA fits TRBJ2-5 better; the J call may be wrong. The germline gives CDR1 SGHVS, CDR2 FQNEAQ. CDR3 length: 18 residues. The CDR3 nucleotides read TGTGCCAGCAGCCTGAGACAGGGACTAGCGGGCCCACAAGAGACCCAGTACTTC. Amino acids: CASSLRQGLAGPQETQYF.

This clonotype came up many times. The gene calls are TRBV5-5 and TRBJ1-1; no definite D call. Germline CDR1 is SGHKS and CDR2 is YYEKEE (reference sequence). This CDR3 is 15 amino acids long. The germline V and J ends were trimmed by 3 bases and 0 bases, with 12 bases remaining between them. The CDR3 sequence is CASSSVGQMNTEAFF. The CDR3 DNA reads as TGTGCCAGCAGCTCCGTCGGGCAGATGAACACTGAAGCTTTCTTT.

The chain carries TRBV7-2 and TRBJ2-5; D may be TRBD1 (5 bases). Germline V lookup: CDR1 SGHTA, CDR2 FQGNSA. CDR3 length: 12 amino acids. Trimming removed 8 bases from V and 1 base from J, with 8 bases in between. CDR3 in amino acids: CASGRGQETQYF. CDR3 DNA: TGTGCCAGCGGAAGGGGCCAAGAGACCCAGTACTTC.

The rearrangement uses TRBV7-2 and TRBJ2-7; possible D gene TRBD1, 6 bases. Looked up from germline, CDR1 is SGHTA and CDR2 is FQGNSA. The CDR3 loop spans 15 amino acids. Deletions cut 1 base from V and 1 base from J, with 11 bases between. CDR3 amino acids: CASSLEGGPSYEQYF. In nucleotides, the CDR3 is TGTGCCAGCAGCTTAGAAGGGGGTCCTTCCTACGAGCAGTACTTC.